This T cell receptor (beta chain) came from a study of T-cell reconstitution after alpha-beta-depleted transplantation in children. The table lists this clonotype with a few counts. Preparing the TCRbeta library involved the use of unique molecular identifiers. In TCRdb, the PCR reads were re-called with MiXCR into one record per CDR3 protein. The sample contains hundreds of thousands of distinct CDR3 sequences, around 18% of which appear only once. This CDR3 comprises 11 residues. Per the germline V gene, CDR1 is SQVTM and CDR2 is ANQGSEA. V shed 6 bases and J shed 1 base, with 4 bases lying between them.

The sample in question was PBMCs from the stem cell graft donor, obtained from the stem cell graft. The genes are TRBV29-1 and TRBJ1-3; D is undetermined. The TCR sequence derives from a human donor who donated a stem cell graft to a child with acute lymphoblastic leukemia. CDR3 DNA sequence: TGCAGCGTGTCATCTGGAAACACCATATATTTT. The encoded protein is CSVSSGNTIYF.